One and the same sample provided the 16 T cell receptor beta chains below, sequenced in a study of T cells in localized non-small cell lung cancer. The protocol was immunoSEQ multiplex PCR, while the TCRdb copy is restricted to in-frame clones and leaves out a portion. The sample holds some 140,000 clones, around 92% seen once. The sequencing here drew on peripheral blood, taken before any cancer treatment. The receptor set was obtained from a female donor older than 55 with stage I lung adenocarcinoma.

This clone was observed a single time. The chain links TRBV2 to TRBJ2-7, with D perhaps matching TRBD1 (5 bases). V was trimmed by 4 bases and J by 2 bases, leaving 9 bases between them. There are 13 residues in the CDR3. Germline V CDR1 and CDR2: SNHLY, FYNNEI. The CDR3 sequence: CASSGQIPYEQYF. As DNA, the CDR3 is TGTGCCAGCAGTGGACAGATACCCTACGAGCAGTACTTC. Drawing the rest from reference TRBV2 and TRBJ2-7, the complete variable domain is EPEVTQTPSHQVTQMGQEVILRCVPISNHLYFYWYRQILGQKVEFLVSFYNNEISEKSEIFDDQFSVERPDGSNFTLKIRSTKLEDSAMYFCASSGQIPYEQYFGPGTRLTVT.

The CDR3 spells CASSQDLMGRTQYF. The CDR3 bases are TGTGCCAGCAGCCAAGATTTGATGGGCAGGACCCAGTACTTC. The rearrangement uses TRBV4-2 and TRBJ2-5; no firm D call. The CDR3 loop spans 14 amino acids. CDR1 is LGHNA, CDR2 YNFKEQ, per germline. Trimming took off 0 bases at V and 7 bases at J, with 12 bases between the two ends.

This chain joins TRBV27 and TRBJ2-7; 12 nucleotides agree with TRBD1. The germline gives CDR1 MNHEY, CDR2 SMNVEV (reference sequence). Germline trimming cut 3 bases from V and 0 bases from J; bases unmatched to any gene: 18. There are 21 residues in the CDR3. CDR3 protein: CASSFSGTGGLSGASSYEQYF. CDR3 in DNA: TGTGCCAGCAGTTTCTCAGGGACAGGGGGCTTAAGCGGAGCGAGCTCCTACGAGCAGTACTTC.

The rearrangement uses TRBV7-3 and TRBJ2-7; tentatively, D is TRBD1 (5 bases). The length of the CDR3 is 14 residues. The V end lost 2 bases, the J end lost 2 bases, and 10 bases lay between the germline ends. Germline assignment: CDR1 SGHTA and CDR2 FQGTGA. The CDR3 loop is CASSLRQGPYEQYF. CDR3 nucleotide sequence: TGTGCCAGCAGCTTACGCCAGGGTCCCTACGAGCAGTACTTC.

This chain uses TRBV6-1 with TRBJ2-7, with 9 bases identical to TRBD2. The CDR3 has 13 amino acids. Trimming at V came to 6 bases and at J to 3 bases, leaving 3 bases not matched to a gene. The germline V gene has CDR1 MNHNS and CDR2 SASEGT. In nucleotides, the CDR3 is TGTGCCAGCAGCCTAGCGGGACGCTACGAGCAGTACTTC. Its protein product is CASSLAGRYEQYF.

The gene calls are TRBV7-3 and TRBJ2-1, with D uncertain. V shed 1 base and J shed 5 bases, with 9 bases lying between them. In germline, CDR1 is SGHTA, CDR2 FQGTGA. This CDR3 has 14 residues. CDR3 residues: CASSLSGDNNEQFF. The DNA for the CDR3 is TGTGCCAGCAGCTTAAGTGGGGATAACAATGAGCAGTTCTTC. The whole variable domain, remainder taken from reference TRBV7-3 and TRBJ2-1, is GAGVSQTPSNKVTEKGKYVELRCDPISGHTALYWYRQSLGQGPEFLIYFQGTGAADDSGLPNDRFFAVRPEGSVSTLKIQRTERGDSAVYLCASSLSGDNNEQFFGPGTRLTVL.

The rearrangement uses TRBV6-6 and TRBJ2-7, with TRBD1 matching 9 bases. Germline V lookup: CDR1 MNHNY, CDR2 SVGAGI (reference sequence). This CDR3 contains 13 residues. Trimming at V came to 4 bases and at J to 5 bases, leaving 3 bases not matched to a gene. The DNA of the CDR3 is TGTGCCAGCAGTTCCGGGACAGGGAACGAGCAGTACTTC. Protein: CASSSGTGNEQYF.

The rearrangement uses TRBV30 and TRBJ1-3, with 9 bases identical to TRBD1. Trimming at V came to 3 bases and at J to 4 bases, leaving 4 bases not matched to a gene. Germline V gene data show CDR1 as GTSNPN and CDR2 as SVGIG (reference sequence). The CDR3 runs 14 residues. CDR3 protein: CAWRNRGQGNTIYF. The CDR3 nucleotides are TGTGCCTGGAGAAACAGGGGGCAAGGAAACACCATATATTTT.

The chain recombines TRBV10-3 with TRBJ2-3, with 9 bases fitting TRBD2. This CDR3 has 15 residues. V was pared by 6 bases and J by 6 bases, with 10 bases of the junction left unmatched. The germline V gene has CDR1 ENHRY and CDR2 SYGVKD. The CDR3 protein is CAISPLAGRSDTQYF. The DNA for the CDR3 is TGTGCCATCAGCCCCCTAGCGGGACGGTCTGATACGCAGTATTTT.

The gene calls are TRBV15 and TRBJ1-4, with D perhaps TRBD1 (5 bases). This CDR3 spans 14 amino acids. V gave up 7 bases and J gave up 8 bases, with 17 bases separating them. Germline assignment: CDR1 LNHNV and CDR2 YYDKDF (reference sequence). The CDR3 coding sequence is TGTGCCACCATGCTCCGGGGGAATAGCGAAAAACTGTTTTTT. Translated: CATMLRGNSEKLFF.

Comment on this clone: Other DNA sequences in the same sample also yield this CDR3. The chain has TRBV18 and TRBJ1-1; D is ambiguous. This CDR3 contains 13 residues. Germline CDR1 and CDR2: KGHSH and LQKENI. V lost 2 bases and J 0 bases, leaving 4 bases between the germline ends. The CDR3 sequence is CASSPGLNTEAFF. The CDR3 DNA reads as TGTGCCAGCTCACCAGGGTTGAACACTGAAGCTTTCTTT. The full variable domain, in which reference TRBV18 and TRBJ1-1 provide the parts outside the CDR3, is NAGVMQNPRHLVRRRGQEARLRCSPMKGHSHVYWYRQLPEEGLKFMVYLQKENIIDESGMPKERFSAEFPKEGPSILRIQQVVRGDSAAYFCASSPGLNTEAFFGQGTRLTVV.

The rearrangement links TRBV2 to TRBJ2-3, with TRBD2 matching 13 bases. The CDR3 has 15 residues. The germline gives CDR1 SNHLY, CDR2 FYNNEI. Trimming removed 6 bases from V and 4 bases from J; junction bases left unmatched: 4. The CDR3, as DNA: TGTGCCAGCAGCGGGACTAGCGGGATCCCAGATACGCAGTATTTT. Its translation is CASSGTSGIPDTQYF.

The CDR3 region has the DNA TGTGCCAGCAGCAGGATCACCTACGAGCAGTACTTC. It codes for CASSRITYEQYF. The chain recombines TRBV28 with TRBJ2-7; the D is unclear. The CDR3 is 12 amino acids. Germline assignment: CDR1 MDHEN and CDR2 SYDVKM. Trimming removed 6 bases from V and 2 bases from J, with 8 bases in between.

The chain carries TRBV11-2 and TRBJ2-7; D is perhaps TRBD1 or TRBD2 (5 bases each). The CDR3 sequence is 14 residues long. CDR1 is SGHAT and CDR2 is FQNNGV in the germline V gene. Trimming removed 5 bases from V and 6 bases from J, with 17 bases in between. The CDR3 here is CASSTSGTPREQYF. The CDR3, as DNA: TGTGCCAGCAGCACCTCCGGGACCCCCCGCGAGCAGTACTTC.

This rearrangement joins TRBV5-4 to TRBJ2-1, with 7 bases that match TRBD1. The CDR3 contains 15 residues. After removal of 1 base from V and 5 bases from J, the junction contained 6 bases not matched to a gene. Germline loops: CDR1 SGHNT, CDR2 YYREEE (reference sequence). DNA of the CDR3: TGTGCCAGCAGCTTGACACAGGGGTTCGACAATGAGCAGTTCTTC. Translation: CASSLTQGFDNEQFF. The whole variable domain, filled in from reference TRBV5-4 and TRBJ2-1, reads ETGVTQSPTHLIKTRGQQVTLRCSSQSGHNTVSWYQQALGQGPQFIFQYYREEENGRGNFPPRFSGLQFPNYSSELNVNALELDDSALYLCASSLTQGFDNEQFFGPGTRLTVL.

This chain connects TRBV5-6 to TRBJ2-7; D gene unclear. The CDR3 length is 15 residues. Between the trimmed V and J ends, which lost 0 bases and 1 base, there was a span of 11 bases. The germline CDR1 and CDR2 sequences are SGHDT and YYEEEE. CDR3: CASSLGQVLSYEQYF. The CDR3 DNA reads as TGTGCCAGCAGCTTGGGGCAGGTATTATCCTACGAGCAGTACTTC.